This note documents a single TCR beta chain sequence. These data originate in a study of blood T cell repertoires in COVID-19. Looking at the study overall: Material from acute and convalescent COVID-19 was sourced from the United States, Italy and Spain.

Some clones are missing from TCRdb's copy, which holds only in-frame ones; the method was immunoSEQ multiplex PCR. This sample has approximately 170,000 clones, with about 87% found just once. The receptor was isolated from a man aged 55 to 70 with acute or convalescent COVID-19. Sequencing used peripheral blood.

The CDR3, as DNA: TGTGCCAGCATCAGCTACAGGGCCGTTCAGCCCCAGCATTTT. Its protein product is CASISYRAVQPQHF. The gene calls are TRBV9 and TRBJ1-5; maybe TRBD1 (6 bases). The CDR3 is 14 residues long. Germline CDR1 is SGDLS and CDR2 is YYNGEE. Trimming took 6 bases from V and 6 from J, leaving 16 bases between them.